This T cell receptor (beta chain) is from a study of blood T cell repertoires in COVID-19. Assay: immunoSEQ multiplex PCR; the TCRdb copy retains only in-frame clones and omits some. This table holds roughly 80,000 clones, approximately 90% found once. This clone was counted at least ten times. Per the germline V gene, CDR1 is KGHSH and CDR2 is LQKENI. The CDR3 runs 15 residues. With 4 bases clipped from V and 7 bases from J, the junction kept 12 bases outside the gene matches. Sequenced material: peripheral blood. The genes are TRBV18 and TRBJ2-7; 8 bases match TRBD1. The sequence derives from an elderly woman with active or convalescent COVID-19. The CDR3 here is CASSQRTGLDGEQYF. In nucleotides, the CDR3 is TGTGCCAGCTCACAAAGGACAGGGTTGGACGGGGAGCAGTACTTC.